The 27 T cell receptor beta chains presented below share a single source sample, sequenced in a study of identical twins. TCRdb independently ran MiXCR on the 5' RACE reads; one entry per CDR3 protein. The sample lists around 510,000 distinct CDR3 sequences, roughly an eighth occurring once. These data were also reused for a study on yellow fever vaccine responses in identical twins.

Material: CD4+ T cells sorted from blood. These receptors came from a woman in her late teens or twenties in good health.

This clonotype was counted a few times. This chain uses TRBV5-1 with TRBJ2-3, with D possibly being TRBD2 (5 bases). Trimming took 4 bases from V and 5 from J, leaving 14 bases between them. CDR3 length: 14 amino acids. Germline V gene lookup returns CDR1 SGHRS and CDR2 YFSETQ. CDR3 in DNA: TGCGCCAGCAGCCCGGAACCCAGCGGAGATACGCAGTATTTT. It translates to CASSPEPSGDTQYF.

This chain uses TRBV6-2 or TRBV6-3 with TRBJ2-7, with D maybe TRBD2 (6 bases). This CDR3 contains 14 residues. Germline V lookup: CDR1 MNHEY, CDR2 SVGEGT. V shed 5 bases and J shed 2 bases, with 13 bases lying between them. For the CDR3, the DNA is TGTGCCAGCAGTGACCGGAGGGGAACCTACGAGCAGTACTTC. Translation gives CASSDRRGTYEQYF.

The rearrangement joins TRBV12-3 or TRBV12-4 to TRBJ2-6; the D is unclear. Trimming left V 1 base short and J 4 bases short, with 8 bases between. This CDR3 is 15 amino acids long. The CDR3 reads CASSLEGPGANVLTF. For the CDR3, the DNA is TGTGCCAGCAGTTTAGAAGGGCCCGGGGCCAACGTCCTGACTTTC.

The sample holds many counts of this clonotype. The rearrangement links TRBV12-3 or TRBV12-4 to TRBJ2-7; weak D call: TRBD1 (6 bases). The CDR3 covers 14 residues. Trimming shortened V by 3 bases and J by 3 bases, and 12 bases separated the two germline ends. This CDR3 reads CASSFTGQNYEQYF. In DNA form, the CDR3 reads TGTGCCAGCAGTTTTACGGGACAAAACTACGAGCAGTACTTC.

The chain is built from TRBV20-1 and TRBJ1-5; 9 bases align to TRBD1. Germline CDR1 reads DFQATT; CDR2 reads SNEGSKA (reference sequence). There are 18 residues in the CDR3. V lost 1 base, J lost 0 bases, and 10 bases stayed unmatched. CDR3: CSARVGTGHLYSNQPQHF. Here the CDR3 DNA reads TGCAGTGCTAGAGTAGGGACAGGGCACCTTTATAGCAATCAGCCCCAGCATTTT.

This clonotype appeared many times. The CDR3 sequence: CASSYSAGDTDTQYF. For the CDR3, the DNA is TGTGCCAGCAGTTACTCAGCGGGAGACACAGATACGCAGTATTTT. The chain couples TRBV6-5 to TRBJ2-3; 8 bases are shared with TRBD2. Germline-derived CDR1 and CDR2 are MNHEY and SVGAGI. The CDR3 is made up of 15 amino acids. V was clipped by 0 bases and J by 2 bases; unmatched bases: 1.

V usage is TRBV6-6 and J usage is TRBJ2-3; no firm D call. Germline V lookup: CDR1 MNHNY, CDR2 SVGAGI (reference sequence). V shed 10 bases and J shed 5 bases, with 16 bases lying between them. CDR3 length equals 13 residues. The CDR3 region has the DNA TGTGCCACCTTTGTGGAAGCCCGAGATACGCAGTATTTT. Amino acid sequence: CATFVEARDTQYF.

The V and J genes are TRBV12-3 or TRBV12-4 and TRBJ2-5; D is perhaps TRBD2 (6 bases). With 5 bases removed from V and 0 bases from J, the gap between germline ends came to 19 bases. The CDR3 loop spans 17 amino acids. The CDR3 sequence is CASSPPRGTDDQETQYF. Written as DNA, the CDR3 is TGTGCCAGCAGTCCCCCCCGGGGGACGGACGACCAAGAGACCCAGTACTTC.

This rearrangement joins TRBV7-2 to TRBJ2-6; unclear D gene. V dropped 1 base and J dropped 3 bases, with 13 bases sitting between them. Per the germline V gene, CDR1 is SGHTA and CDR2 is FQGNSA. The CDR3 is 17 residues long. The CDR3 region has the DNA TGTGCCAGCAGCTTAGGTGGGTCCCGAGTTGGGGCCAACGTCCTGACTTTC. Translation gives CASSLGGSRVGANVLTF.

This chain uses TRBV3-1 with TRBJ2-1; D is ambiguous. The CDR3 is made up of 18 amino acids. CDR1 LGHDT and CDR2 YNNKEL come from the germline V gene (reference sequence). The germline V and J ends were trimmed by 1 base and 4 bases, with 20 bases remaining between them. The CDR3 is CASSQVREIFYGYNEQFF. In DNA form, the CDR3 reads TGTGCCAGCAGCCAAGTGCGTGAAATTTTCTACGGATACAATGAGCAGTTCTTC.

This chain connects TRBV6-1 to TRBJ2-1; 11 bases agree with TRBD2. J was trimmed by 6 bases and V by 5 bases; bases with no gene match: 9. The CDR3 extends over 16 amino acids. CDR1 is MNHNS and CDR2 is SASEGT in the germline V gene. DNA for the CDR3: TGTGCCAGCAGTCCCCGTAGTAGCGGGGGGGCCAATGAGCAGTTCTTC. Protein product: CASSPRSSGGANEQFF.

This clonotype appeared many times. The chain is built from TRBV10-3 and TRBJ1-4; D unclear. Germline loops: CDR1 ENHRY, CDR2 SYGVKD. The CDR3 extends over 16 amino acids. The V end lost 0 bases, the J end lost 5 bases, and 13 bases lay between the germline ends. CDR3 sequence: CAISESSDAGNEKLFF. The CDR3, as DNA: TGTGCCATCAGTGAGTCCTCCGACGCGGGGAATGAAAAACTGTTTTTT.

This clonotype was seen a handful of times. V is TRBV4-1 and J is TRBJ2-7, with no clear D. The CDR3 runs to 14 residues. The germline V gene encodes CDR1 MGHRA and CDR2 YSYEKL. Trimming removed 1 base at V and 3 bases at J, with 10 bases between. The chain's CDR3 is CASSQVDGFYEQYF. CDR3 DNA sequence: TGCGCCAGCAGCCAAGTCGACGGTTTCTACGAGCAGTACTTC.

This clonotype was picked up one time. V and J are TRBV5-1 and TRBJ2-1; 7 nucleotides align to TRBD2. The CDR3 contains 15 residues. Trimming at V came to 1 base and at J to 4 bases, leaving 5 bases not matched to a gene. The V gene's germline CDR1 is SGHRS and CDR2 YFSETQ. The CDR3 region is CASSLYSGTYNEQFF. The CDR3 DNA sequence: TGCGCCAGCAGCTTGTACAGCGGGACTTACAATGAGCAGTTCTTC. The variable domain in full, with the rest retrieved from reference TRBV5-1 and TRBJ2-1, is KAGVTQTPRYLIKTRGQQVTLSCSPISGHRSVSWYQQTPGQGLQFLFEYFSETQRNKGNFPGRFSGRQFSNSRSEMNVSTLELGDSALYLCASSLYSGTYNEQFFGPGTRLTVL.

The CDR3: CASSPSWTGGLFKNIQYF. In nucleotides, the CDR3 is TGTGCCAGCAGCCCCTCCTGGACAGGGGGCCTTTTCAAAAACATTCAGTACTTC. The chain employs TRBV13 and TRBJ2-4, with 11 positions matching TRBD1. The CDR3 covers 18 residues. Losses at the gene ends were 5 bases for V and 3 bases for J; bases not matched to a gene: 12. From germline, CDR1 is PRHDT and CDR2 FYEKMQ (reference sequence).

This clonotype was counted a few times. The V and J genes are TRBV6-2 or TRBV6-3 and TRBJ2-7, with 10 bases matching TRBD2. Losses at the gene ends were 7 bases for V and 3 bases for J; bases not matched to a gene: 9. This CDR3 has 15 residues. Germline CDR1 is MNHEY and CDR2 is SVGEGT. The CDR3 region is CASTKAGGGNYEQYF. CDR3 in DNA: TGTGCCAGCACTAAAGCGGGAGGGGGAAACTACGAGCAGTACTTC.

This clonotype has a handful of counts. The chain employs TRBV3-1 and TRBJ2-1; D is unclear. The CDR3 is made up of 16 amino acids. Germline V gives CDR1 LGHDT, CDR2 YNNKEL (reference sequence). V lost 0 bases and J 8 bases, leaving 17 bases between the germline ends. The CDR3 protein is CASSQEGIPSGDEQFF. The CDR3 bases are TGTGCCAGCAGCCAAGAGGGGATCCCCTCCGGAGATGAGCAGTTCTTC.

This clonotype was counted between two and nine times. In nucleotides, the CDR3 is TGTGCCAGCAGCTTTAGTGGGGCAATCGGAGATACGCAGTATTTT. Its translation is CASSFSGAIGDTQYF. The rearrangement joins TRBV5-4 to TRBJ2-3; TRBD1 might be the D (5 bases). Germline V gene data show CDR1 as SGHNT and CDR2 as YYREEE (reference sequence). Trimming shortened V by 2 bases and J by 5 bases, and 15 bases separated the two germline ends. The CDR3 is made up of 15 amino acids.

The chain uses TRBV5-1 and TRBJ2-7, with 9 bases lining up with TRBD1. V lost 7 bases to trimming and J lost 5 bases; unmatched junction nucleotides: 10. CDR1 is SGHRS, CDR2 YFSETQ, per germline. The CDR3 covers 14 residues. The CDR3 protein is CASGGQGQWDEQYF. DNA of the CDR3: TGCGCCAGCGGCGGACAGGGGCAATGGGACGAGCAGTACTTC.

The V gene is TRBV2, the J gene TRBJ2-7; TRBD2 is a possible D gene (6 bases). The CDR3 loop spans 13 amino acids. Germline assignment: CDR1 SNHLY and CDR2 FYNNEI. Trimming took 11 bases from V and 1 from J, leaving 15 bases between them. CDR3 DNA: TGTGCCGGACAAAGGACTAAGTCCTACGAGCAGTACTTC. Amino acids: CAGQRTKSYEQYF.

In this sample, this clonotype turned up once. This chain uses TRBV6-5 with TRBJ2-7, with a possible D match to TRBD1 (6 bases). Per germline, CDR1 MNHEY and CDR2 SVGAGI. This CDR3 spans 16 amino acids. V shed 2 bases and J shed 3 bases, with 17 bases lying between them. The CDR3 sequence is CASSYLGQGKDYEQYF. For the CDR3, the DNA is TGTGCCAGCAGTTACCTCGGGCAGGGGAAAGACTACGAGCAGTACTTC.

This clonotype occurred many times. The genes are TRBV7-8 and TRBJ2-2; no clear D. Deletions cut 2 bases from V and 6 bases from J, with 7 bases between. This CDR3 is built from 13 residues. The germline V gene has CDR1 SGHVS and CDR2 FQNEAQ. The CDR3 loop reads CASSLMGPGELFF. The CDR3 DNA sequence: TGTGCCAGCAGCTTAATGGGTCCCGGGGAGCTGTTTTTT.

This clonotype was found many times. A junction end diverges from the germline sequence, so it may reflect a read error. The chain links TRBV5-1 to TRBJ1-1; TRBD1 matches at 7 bases. Germline V gene sequence: CDR1 SGHRS, CDR2 YFSETQ. This CDR3 comprises 14 residues. In DNA, the CDR3 is TGTGCCAGCAGTACCCAGGGGGGGAACACTGAAGCTTTCTTT. Translating it yields CASSTQGGNTEAFF.

The J gene is TRBJ1-1, the V gene TRBV15; 7 nucleotides align to TRBD1. The ends lost 0 bases at V and 3 bases at J; junction bases unmatched: 4. This CDR3 spans 15 amino acids. Germline CDR1 reads LNHNV; CDR2 reads YYDKDF (reference sequence). The CDR3 reads CATSRDEGAYTEAFF. CDR3 bases: TGTGCCACCAGCAGAGATGAGGGGGCTTACACTGAAGCTTTCTTT.

Ten or more counts support this clonotype. This chain links TRBV29-1 with TRBJ2-3, with D maybe TRBD2 (7 bases). The germline V gene has CDR1 SQVTM and CDR2 ANQGSEA. This CDR3 is 12 amino acids long. Between the trimmed V and J ends, which lost 4 bases and 6 bases, there was a span of 11 bases. The CDR3 DNA follows: TGCAGCGTTGGGGGGGGCGCGGATACGCAGTATTTT. Translation gives CSVGGGADTQYF.

Ten or more counts support this clonotype. The chain has TRBV29-1 and TRBJ2-3, with D possibly being TRBD1 (6 bases). Germline values: CDR1 SQVTM, CDR2 ANQGSEA. The CDR3 extends over 12 amino acids. V dropped 4 bases and J dropped 6 bases, with 11 bases sitting between them. CDR3 in amino acids: CSVVATGDTQYF. The CDR3 DNA is TGCAGCGTTGTGGCCACAGGGGATACGCAGTATTTT.

This clonotype was picked up a small number of times. This rearrangement joins TRBV12-3 or TRBV12-4 to TRBJ2-1; 7 bases match TRBD2. J was trimmed by 8 bases and V by 6 bases; bases with no gene match: 7. There are 13 residues in the CDR3. The CDR3 DNA reads TGTGCCAGCAGCCTCAGCGGGAAGGATGAGCAGTTCTTC. This sequence encodes CASSLSGKDEQFF.